This T cell receptor (beta chain) was found in a study of blood T cell repertoires in COVID-19 (dated by TCRdb to about 2020). About the full investigation: Samples covering the acute and convalescent phases of COVID-19 were provided by collaborators in the United States, Italy and Spain. The repertoires were released in a freely available public database intended as a resource for research on the immune response to SARS-CoV-2. Nearly every sample came with metadata listing a de-identified subject ID, COVID-19 status, age in years and sex. Samples came from the ongoing ImmuneRACE study (first 160 participants) plus 1,254 subjects from 6 global collaborators. The prospective study material was composed of cDNA or gDNA derived from T cells, B-cell-depleted T cells, or PBMCs. HLA class I and class II types, where available, came from metadata supplied by the sample provider rather than from assay-based typing. Subjects who had been exposed to COVID-19, were actively infected with it, or had recovered from it provided the deeply sampled blood TCRbeta repertoires that made up the dataset. Results the study describes overall, beyond this receptor: How much clinical and demographic metadata was included differed by source and by participant, and the metadata was provided uncurated.

The CDR3, cysteine through phenylalanine, is 15 amino acids long. Here the CDR3 DNA is all that survives: 45 bases in frame from base 1. For this chain, trimming is 0 bases at the V end and 1 base at the J end, and the number of junction bases without a gene match is 3. CDR1 and CDR2 were assigned from the germline V gene as MGHRA and YSYEKL. As to this clone: Its antigen is unknown. No base quality values were provided; no much bigger clone lies one nucleotide off.

TCRbeta CDR3 regions were amplified from genomic DNA by means of the immunoSEQ Assay, a bias-controlled multiplex PCR. On the authors' methods: The number of nucleated cells in each sample was estimated by amplification of reference gene primers within the assay. Sequence reads were collapsed and filtered to measure the absolute abundance of every unique TCRbeta CDR3 rearrangement. Productive Simpson clonality was computed per sample as the square root of Simpson's diversity index over productive rearrangements. TCRdb's version of the immuneACCESS table is confined to in-frame rearrangements and falls short of the full clone set. An unresolved V gene accounts for under half of the shortfall where checked; the remainder is of unknown origin. From that table come the V and J calls and clone size; the DNA was used to work out D and trimming. Within this sample are roughly 180,000 clones, with 70% to 80% of them counted one time only. The biggest ten clones account for around 8% of the sample.

At one collaborating source in Seattle, patients were enrolled during active infection and were followed longitudinally through the course of disease. Whole blood was collected in K2EDTA tubes by collaborating institutions according to the institutions' own protocols. For TCRbeta analysis, collaborators shipped samples as frozen whole blood, isolated PBMCs, or DNA extracted from either of those sample types. The clonotype originates from an older woman with COVID-19, enrolled during active disease. The sequence joins TRBV4-1 to TRBJ2-7, with 7 junctional bases fitting TRBD2. Sequencing was done on a sample of peripheral blood. CDR3 protein: CASSQELAQSYEQYF. The nucleotide sequence is given as TGCGCCAGCAGCCAAGAACTAGCGCAATCCTACGAGCAGTACTTC.